The present TCR beta chain was sequenced within a study of cytomegalovirus exposure and HLA in healthy donors. Across the study: A subsequent analysis stated that the roughly 120 validation repertoires were run on the same platform as the 550 to 750 first-cohort repertoires.

On this clone: As yet, its antigen is unknown.

Trimming took off 5 bases at V and 3 bases at J, with 5 bases between the two ends. CDR1 is MNHNY and CDR2 is SVGAGI in the germline V gene (reference sequence). CDR3 length: 11 residues. Sequencing used immunoSEQ multiplex PCR; TCRdb keeps in-frame clones, though not all of them. The table has 100,000 to 150,000 clones, around 90% seen once. Study-wide results and caveats: It was 160 or so TCR beta chains that were listed as cytomegalovirus-associated. Confirmation in vitro established that a few CMV-associated chains were specific for CMV antigens.

Sequencing input: PBMCs. The chain joins TRBV6-6 to TRBJ2-7; the D is unclear. This TCR was recovered from a woman aged 18 to 35 in good health and CMV-seronegative. CDR3 loop: CASSAYYEQYF. CDR3 nucleotides: TGTGCCAGCAGTGCCTACTACGAGCAGTACTTC.